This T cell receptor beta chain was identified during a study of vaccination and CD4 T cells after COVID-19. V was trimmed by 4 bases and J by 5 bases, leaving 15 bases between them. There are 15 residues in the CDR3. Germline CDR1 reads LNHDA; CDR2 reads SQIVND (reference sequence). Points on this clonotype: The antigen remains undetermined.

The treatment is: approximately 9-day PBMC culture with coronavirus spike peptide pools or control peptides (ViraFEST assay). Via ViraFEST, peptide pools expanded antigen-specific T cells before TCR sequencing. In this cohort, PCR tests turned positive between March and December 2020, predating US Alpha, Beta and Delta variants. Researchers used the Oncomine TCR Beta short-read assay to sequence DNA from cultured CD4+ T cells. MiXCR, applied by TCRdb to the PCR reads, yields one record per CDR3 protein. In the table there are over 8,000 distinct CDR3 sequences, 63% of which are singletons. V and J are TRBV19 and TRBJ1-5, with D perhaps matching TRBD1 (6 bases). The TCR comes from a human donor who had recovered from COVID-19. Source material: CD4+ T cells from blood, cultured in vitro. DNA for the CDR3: TGTGCCAGTAGTACCGATGGACAGACTTATCAGCCCCAGCATTTT. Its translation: CASSTDGQTYQPQHF. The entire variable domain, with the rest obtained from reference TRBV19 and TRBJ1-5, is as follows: DGGITQSPKYLFRKEGQNVTLSCEQNLNHDAMYWYRQDPGQGLRLIYYSQIVNDFQKGDIAEGYSVSREKKESFPLTVTSAQKNPTAFYLCASSTDGQTYQPQHFGDGTRLSIL.